Shown below are 27 T cell receptor beta chains from a single sample sequenced in a study of control samples from healthy donors and cancer patients. Clones were sequenced by immunoSEQ multiplex PCR, and TCRdb holds only the in-frame ones, with some missing. The table has just over 150,000 clones, around 90% seen once. What was sequenced was blood. These receptors were obtained from a man aged 25-45 years in good health.

This sequence joins TRBV11-1 and TRBJ2-3; weak D call: TRBD1 (5 bases). The CDR3 has 14 residues. The germline V and J ends were trimmed by 3 bases and 2 bases, with 9 bases remaining between them. Germline V gene data show CDR1 as SGHAT and CDR2 as FQDESV (reference sequence). The CDR3 DNA sequence: TGTGCCAGCAGCTTCCCAGGGAACACAGATACGCAGTATTTT. It is translated as CASSFPGNTDTQYF.

This sequence joins TRBV11-1 and TRBJ2-2; D may be TRBD1 (5 bases). In germline, CDR1 is SGHAT, CDR2 FQDESV (reference sequence). The CDR3 extends over 15 amino acids. V shed 1 base and J shed 1 base, with 7 bases lying between them. CDR3 amino acids: CASSLGQRNTGELFF. CDR3 nucleotide sequence: TGTGCCAGCAGCTTAGGACAGCGGAACACCGGGGAGCTGTTTTTT.

With respect to this clone: Other DNA sequences in this specimen translate into the identical CDR3. The chain links TRBV6-5 to TRBJ1-5, with D uncertain. Germline V gene lookup returns CDR1 MNHEY and CDR2 SVGAGI. The CDR3 is 15 residues long. V was trimmed by 0 bases and J by 2 bases, leaving 8 bases between them. In DNA, the CDR3 is TGTGCCAGCAGTTACTCGACTGGGGGCAATCAGCCCCAGCATTTT. As protein: CASSYSTGGNQPQHF.

The chain couples TRBV28 to TRBJ2-7; TRBD2 aligns across 8 bases. The V segment lost 5 bases and the J segment 3 bases; nucleotides outside the gene matches: 9. From germline, CDR1 is MDHEN and CDR2 SYDVKM. The CDR3 runs 15 residues. The CDR3 DNA is TGTGCCAGCAGTACGGAGGGACTAGGGGACTACGAGCAGTACTTC. Translated: CASSTEGLGDYEQYF.

The CDR3 region is CASSQGQGGTNEKLFF. The CDR3 bases are TGTGCCAGCAGCCAAGGTCAGGGAGGAACTAATGAAAAACTGTTTTTT. The gene calls are TRBV3-1 (or the pseudogene TRBV3-2) and TRBJ1-4, with TRBD1 as a possible D gene (5 bases). V was cut by 1 base and J by 1 base, with 10 bases left in between. CDR1 is LGHDT and CDR2 is YNNKEL in the germline V gene (reference sequence). This CDR3 is 16 amino acids long.

The chain couples TRBV19 to TRBJ1-1, with D possibly matching TRBD1 (6 bases). Germline CDR1 reads LNHDA; CDR2 reads SQIVND (reference sequence). V was pared by 5 bases and J by 4 bases, with 17 bases between. The CDR3 loop spans 15 amino acids. Here the CDR3 reads CASSPGIRGITEAFF. DNA for the CDR3: TGTGCCAGTAGTCCGGGGATCAGGGGCATCACTGAAGCTTTCTTT.

This clone is a singleton in its sample. This CDR3 is also generated by other DNA sequences in the sample. CDR3 bases: TGTGCCAGCAGTTTGAGGGGGTACGAGCAGTACTTC. Amino acids: CASSLRGYEQYF. This chain connects TRBV28 to TRBJ2-7, with D possibly being TRBD1 (6 bases). The CDR3 runs to 12 residues. V was cut by 3 bases and J by 4 bases, with 7 bases left in between. Germline CDR1 MDHEN, CDR2 SYDVKM.

The chain has TRBV11-2 and TRBJ1-5, with a possible D match to TRBD1 (5 bases). The CDR3 is 13 residues long. Germline CDR1 SGHAT, CDR2 FQNNGV. Trimming removed 0 bases from V and 6 bases from J, with 6 bases in between. In DNA, the CDR3 is TGTGCCAGCAGCTTAGATAGGGGTCAGCCCCAGCATTTT. Encoded protein: CASSLDRGQPQHF. The variable domain in full, completed from reference TRBV11-2 and TRBJ1-5, reads EAGVAQSPRYKIIEKRQSVAFWCNPISGHATLYWYQQILGQGPKLLIQFQNNGVVDDSQLPKDRFSAERLKGVDSTLKIQPAKLEDSAVYLCASSLDRGQPQHFGDGTRLSIL.

The rearrangement joins TRBV2 to TRBJ2-7; TRBD1 agrees at 7 bases. This CDR3 has 14 amino acids. V shed 6 bases, J shed 3 bases, and the junction held 8 bases outside the gene matches. Germline V lookup: CDR1 SNHLY, CDR2 FYNNEI. The CDR3 nucleotides read TGTGCCAGCAGGACAGGGCGCTCTGACTACGAGCAGTACTTC. It encodes CASRTGRSDYEQYF.

The chain joins TRBV7-2 to TRBJ2-2; D is undetermined. The CDR3 spans 14 residues. The V end was cut by 2 bases, the J end by 2 bases, with 6 bases between. Germline CDR1 reads SGHTA; CDR2 reads FQGNSA. The CDR3 loop is CASSLTRNTGELFF. CDR3 sequence (DNA): TGTGCCAGCAGCTTAACTCGAAACACCGGGGAGCTGTTTTTT. Variable domain in full (rest from reference TRBV7-2 and TRBJ2-2): GAGVSQSPSNKVTEKGKDVELRCDPISGHTALYWYRQSLGQGLEFLIYFQGNSAPDKSGLPSDRFSAERTGGSVSTLTIQRTQQEDSAVYLCASSLTRNTGELFFGEGSRLTVL.

The V call is TRBV3-1 (or the pseudogene TRBV3-2), the J call TRBJ1-1; unclear D gene. Germline V gives CDR1 LGHDT, CDR2 YNNKEL (reference sequence). Trimming took 2 bases from V and 7 from J, leaving 11 bases between them. This CDR3 spans 13 amino acids. CDR3: CASSQRERLEAFF. The CDR3 DNA reads as TGTGCCAGCAGCCAAAGGGAAAGGCTTGAAGCTTTCTTT.

J is TRBJ2-7 and V is TRBV4-1; 9 bases match TRBD1. V lost 0 bases and J lost 2; bases outside the gene matches: 5. CDR3 length: 16 residues. Germline V gene lookup returns CDR1 MGHRA and CDR2 YSYEKL. The CDR3 spells CASSQEYGTGPYEQYF. CDR3 nucleotides: TGCGCCAGCAGCCAAGAGTACGGGACAGGGCCCTACGAGCAGTACTTC.

This rearrangement joins TRBV6-5 to TRBJ1-2; TRBD1 matches 7 bases. CDR1 is MNHEY and CDR2 is SVGAGI in the germline V gene. Losses at the gene ends were 5 bases for V and 4 bases for J; bases not matched to a gene: 7. The length of the CDR3 is 14 residues. The CDR3 nucleotides are TGTGCCAGCAGTCCCCCGGGACAGACCTATGGCTACACCTTC. Its protein is CASSPPGQTYGYTF.

The genes are TRBV28 and TRBJ2-3; D could derive from TRBD1 or TRBD2 (5 bases each). V dropped 2 bases and J dropped 5 bases, with 11 bases sitting between them. The CDR3 runs 14 residues. Germline CDR1 reads MDHEN; CDR2 reads SYDVKM. The DNA of the CDR3 is TGTGCCAGCAGTTTAGGGACCGGCGGAGATACGCAGTATTTT. Translation: CASSLGTGGDTQYF. Using reference TRBV28 and TRBJ2-3 for the parts outside the CDR3, the full variable domain is DVKVTQSSRYLVKRTGEKVFLECVQDMDHENMFWYRQDPGLGLRLIYFSYDVKMKEKGDIPEGYSVSREKKERFSLILESASTNQTSMYLCASSLGTGGDTQYFGPGTRLTVL.

The sample holds a few counts of this clone. The V and J genes are TRBV3-1 (or the pseudogene TRBV3-2) and TRBJ1-6, with unresolved D. Trimming cost V 1 base and J 10 bases, with 5 bases left between them. The CDR3 totals 12 residues. Germline values: CDR1 LGHDT, CDR2 YNNKEL (reference sequence). CDR3 loop: CASSQVQSPLHF. The CDR3 region has the DNA TGTGCCAGCAGCCAAGTTCAATCACCCCTCCACTTT.

V usage is TRBV19 and J usage is TRBJ2-5; 7 bases agree with TRBD1. Looked up from germline, CDR1 is LNHDA and CDR2 is SQIVND (reference sequence). V was pared by 4 bases and J by 2 bases, with 13 bases of the junction left unmatched. CDR3 length equals 17 residues. The CDR3 loop is CASSKPPWDRTQETQYF. CDR3 sequence (DNA): TGTGCCAGTAGTAAACCTCCGTGGGACAGAACTCAAGAGACCCAGTACTTC.

This clone was found once. The chain recombines TRBV19 with TRBJ1-2; D is perhaps TRBD1 (5 bases). Looked up from germline, CDR1 is LNHDA and CDR2 is SQIVND (reference sequence). This CDR3 is 15 amino acids long. Trimming left V 1 base short and J 8 bases short, with 17 bases between. The CDR3 region is CASSIVGQLSGGYTF. The CDR3 nucleotides are TGTGCCAGTAGTATAGTGGGGCAGCTCTCTGGCGGCTACACCTTC. Drawing the rest from reference TRBV19 and TRBJ1-2, the complete variable domain is DGGITQSPKYLFRKEGQNVTLSCEQNLNHDAMYWYRQDPGQGLRLIYYSQIVNDFQKGDIAEGYSVSREKKESFPLTVTSAQKNPTAFYLCASSIVGQLSGGYTFGSGTRLTVV.

The chain uses TRBV4-1 and TRBJ1-2; 11 bases are shared with TRBD1. There are 16 residues in the CDR3. CDR1 and CDR2 (germline): MGHRA, YSYEKL. V trimming: 3 bases; J trimming: 3 bases; junction bases outside the gene matches: 6. In DNA form, the CDR3 reads TGCGCCAGCAGCCACCGAAGGGACAGGGGGGACTATGGCTACACCTTC. Its protein product is CASSHRRDRGDYGYTF.

This rearrangement joins TRBV9 to TRBJ1-4; D might be TRBD1 (5 bases). CDR1 and CDR2 from the germline V gene are SGDLS and YYNGEE. Trimming left V 2 bases short and J 2 bases short, with 16 bases between. The CDR3 runs to 17 residues. The CDR3 DNA follows: TGTGCCAGCAGCGTCGGGACTGCAGCGGCGACTAATGAAAAACTGTTTTTT. Its protein is CASSVGTAAATNEKLFF.

The chain recombines TRBV19 with TRBJ1-1; D perhaps matches TRBD1 (5 bases). The CDR3 covers 13 residues. V lost 1 base, J lost 4 bases, and 7 bases lay in between. CDR1 and CDR2 (germline): LNHDA, SQIVND (reference sequence). CDR3 DNA: TGTGCCAGTAGTATAGGGGGGACCACTGAAGCTTTCTTT. The encoded protein is CASSIGGTTEAFF.

This chain uses TRBV7-9 with TRBJ2-7; D gene unclear. V lost 2 bases to trimming and J lost 2 bases, with 4 bases between them. CDR3 length equals 12 residues. Per germline, CDR1 SEHNR and CDR2 FQNEAQ (reference sequence). The CDR3 bases are TGTGCCAGCAGCTTAACGACCTACGAGCAGTACTTC. This translates into CASSLTTYEQYF.

The gene calls are TRBV20-1 and TRBJ2-1; 8 bases line up with TRBD2. The V gene end was trimmed by 3 bases and the J gene end by 8 bases; junction bases not matched to a gene: 9. The CDR3 is 14 amino acids. Germline V CDR1 and CDR2: DFQATT, SNEGSKA (reference sequence). The chain's CDR3 is CSASDGGVSYEQFF. DNA for the CDR3: TGCAGTGCTAGTGACGGGGGGGTGAGCTATGAGCAGTTCTTC.

The gene calls are TRBV18 and TRBJ1-1, with a tentative D call TRBD1 (5 bases). The CDR3 spans 15 residues. CDR1 is KGHSH, CDR2 LQKENI, per germline. With 1 base removed from V and 2 bases from J, the gap between germline ends came to 11 bases. CDR3 region: CASSPRGESNTEAFF. The CDR3 DNA is TGTGCCAGCTCACCACGAGGGGAAAGTAACACTGAAGCTTTCTTT.

The chain employs TRBV7-6 and TRBJ2-2; 9 nucleotides agree with TRBD2. V shed 5 bases, J shed 2 bases, and the junction held 6 bases outside the gene matches. Germline CDR1 and CDR2: SGHVS and FNYEAQ. The CDR3 runs 16 residues. The CDR3 protein is CASSPSAGGNTGELFF. CDR3 nucleotide sequence: TGTGCCAGCAGCCCTTCAGCGGGGGGAAACACCGGGGAGCTGTTTTTT.

V usage is TRBV11-2 and J usage is TRBJ2-2; possibly TRBD2 for D (5 bases). The germline gives CDR1 SGHAT, CDR2 FQNNGV. Trimming left V 5 bases short and J 4 bases short, with 14 bases between. There are 15 residues in the CDR3. The CDR3 loop reads CASSPDSPGTGELFF. The CDR3 region has the DNA TGTGCCAGCAGCCCGGACTCTCCGGGCACCGGGGAGCTGTTTTTT.

The rearrangement links TRBV14 to TRBJ2-1; D is perhaps TRBD2 (6 bases). Looked up from germline, CDR1 is SGHDN and CDR2 is FVKESK. The ends were cut back, 7 bases at V and 9 bases at J, with 19 bases in the middle. The CDR3 loop spans 14 amino acids. In nucleotides, the CDR3 is TGTGCCAGCAAGGACTACATGAAAACGGGTGAGCAGTTCTTC. It encodes CASKDYMKTGEQFF.

The chain combines TRBV7-9 with TRBJ2-3; TRBD2 aligns across 10 bases. Germline CDR1 SEHNR, CDR2 FQNEAQ (reference sequence). This CDR3 has 18 residues. The junction had 17 bases not matched to a gene; V was cut back by 5 bases and J by 6 bases. The CDR3 region has the DNA TGTGCCAGCAGCGGAAGCGGGGGGGCTGGAGCTGTTACGGATACGCAGTATTTT. Protein product: CASSGSGGAGAVTDTQYF.